A single sample gave rise to the 14 T cell receptor beta chains below, sequenced in a study of blood T cell repertoires in COVID-19. Profiled with immunoSEQ multiplex PCR; TCRdb holds only in-frame clones, not every one. The sample comprises 140,000 to 150,000 clones, roughly 76% of which are singletons, and 8% to 9% rests with the top ten. The sample was peripheral blood. These TCRs come from a human donor with acute or convalescent COVID-19. The donor label of this sample is uncertain.

In the case of this clone: Germline and junction disagree at one end, which may indicate a read error. The chain employs TRBV7-6 and TRBJ1-4; the match to TRBD1 covers 9 bases. This CDR3 comprises 11 residues. CDR1 is SGHVS, CDR2 FNYEAQ, per germline. The CDR3 DNA sequence: TGTGCCAGCAGCTTGGGGACAGGGCTAATTTTT. This sequence encodes CASSLGTGLIF.

This rearrangement joins TRBV3-1 (or the pseudogene TRBV3-2) to TRBJ1-2; D gene uncertain. CDR3 length equals 14 residues. Germline assignment: CDR1 LGHDT and CDR2 YNNKEL (reference sequence). Trimming stripped 4 bases from V and 4 bases from J, with 13 bases between. CDR3 loop: CASSPGSSSYGYTF. CDR3 bases: TGTGCCAGCAGCCCGGGTTCTTCTAGCTATGGCTACACCTTC.

V usage is TRBV7-9 and J usage is TRBJ1-1, with D tentatively TRBD1 (5 bases). The V end was cut by 5 bases, the J end by 4 bases, with 14 bases between. The CDR3 runs to 14 residues. Germline CDR1 and CDR2: SEHNR and FQNEAQ (reference sequence). This CDR3 is CASSGDSGTTEAFF. The CDR3 DNA reads TGTGCCAGCAGCGGAGACAGCGGGACCACTGAAGCTTTCTTT.

The chain recombines TRBV7-6 with TRBJ2-3, with TRBD2 matching over 11 bases. The germline CDR1 and CDR2 sequences are SGHVS and FNYEAQ. This CDR3 region has 15 residues. The trim removed 5 bases at V and 7 bases at J, leaving 8 bases unmatched. As DNA, the CDR3 is TGTGCCAGCAGCCCTTCGACTAGCGGGGCACATACGCAGTATTTT. It translates to CASSPSTSGAHTQYF.

V is TRBV15 and J is TRBJ1-5; D unclear. The CDR3 consists of 13 residues. In germline, CDR1 is LNHNV, CDR2 YYDKDF (reference sequence). V dropped 9 bases and J dropped 2 bases, with 11 bases sitting between them. CDR3 in DNA: TGTGCCACGAGGAGGCGGGGCAATCAGCCCCAGCATTTT. It codes for CATRRRGNQPQHF.

The chain is built from TRBV10-3 and TRBJ1-1, with TRBD1 identical over 12 bases. Germline V gives CDR1 ENHRY, CDR2 SYGVKD. The J segment lost 8 bases and the V segment lost 0 bases, leaving 7 bases of the junction unmatched. CDR3 length: 16 residues. The CDR3 nucleotides are TGTGCCATCAGTGAGTCAACCGGGACAGGGGGCTTAGAAGCTTTCTTT. It yields the protein CAISESTGTGGLEAFF.

DNA of the CDR3: TGTGCCAGCAGCCAAAGTCCGCGAGATACGCAGTATTTT. Protein product: CASSQSPRDTQYF. The chain carries TRBV14 and TRBJ2-3, with no clear D. The CDR3 has 13 amino acids. V was trimmed by 2 bases and J by 5 bases, leaving 8 bases between them. CDR1 and CDR2 from the germline V gene are SGHDN and FVKESK.

The chain has TRBV25-1 and TRBJ1-2, with a weak D call TRBD1 (6 bases). The germline V gene encodes CDR1 MGHDK and CDR2 SYGVNS. V lost 5 bases and J lost 3, with 19 bases in between. This CDR3 contains 16 residues. DNA of the CDR3: TGTGCCAGCAGTATATCGACCAGGGGTTGGGACTATGGCTACACCTTC. Protein sequence: CASSISTRGWDYGYTF.

Written as DNA, the CDR3 is TGTGCCAGTAGTACCGGGACAGCTAACTATGGCTACACCTTC. Translation: CASSTGTANYGYTF. The genes are TRBV19 and TRBJ1-2; 7 nucleotides agree with TRBD1. V gave up 4 bases and J gave up 0 bases; unmatched junction bases: 2. The CDR3 totals 14 residues. CDR1 and CDR2 (germline): LNHDA, SQIVND (reference sequence).

The gene calls are TRBV3-1 (or the pseudogene TRBV3-2) and TRBJ2-2; D ambiguous. Trimming cost V 1 base and J 6 bases, with 9 bases left between them. CDR1 and CDR2 (germline): LGHDT, YNNKEL (reference sequence). The CDR3 loop spans 14 amino acids. The CDR3 DNA follows: TGTGCCAGCAGCCAAGGAACGGTCCCCGGGGAGCTGTTTTTT. Protein: CASSQGTVPGELFF.

The chain carries TRBV5-4 and TRBJ2-2, with D possibly being TRBD1 (6 bases). V dropped 3 bases and J dropped 7 bases, with 13 bases sitting between them. Germline CDR1 is SGHNT and CDR2 is YYREEE (reference sequence). There are 14 residues in the CDR3. The CDR3 loop reads CASSSSGEYGELFF. DNA of the CDR3: TGTGCCAGCAGCTCCTCAGGGGAATACGGGGAGCTGTTTTTT. Complete variable domain (other parts from reference TRBV5-4 and TRBJ2-2): ETGVTQSPTHLIKTRGQQVTLRCSSQSGHNTVSWYQQALGQGPQFIFQYYREEENGRGNFPPRFSGLQFPNYSSELNVNALELDDSALYLCASSSSGEYGELFFGEGSRLTVL.

This chain uses TRBV20-1 with TRBJ1-5; D is unclear. Germline CDR1 and CDR2: DFQATT and SNEGSKA (reference sequence). V dropped 3 bases and J dropped 0 bases, with 12 bases sitting between them. This CDR3 has 15 amino acids. The CDR3 loop reads CSASQQVLSNQPQHF. CDR3 nucleotides: TGCAGTGCTAGTCAGCAGGTTCTTAGCAATCAGCCCCAGCATTTT.

V usage is TRBV7-6 and J usage is TRBJ2-1, with D tentatively TRBD1 (5 bases). Germline CDR1 and CDR2: SGHVS and FNYEAQ. V was pared by 5 bases and J by 4 bases, with 12 bases between. The CDR3 extends over 14 amino acids. Written as DNA, the CDR3 is TGTGCCAGCAGCCTCAGGGCAGCTTACAATGAGCAGTTCTTC. This encodes CASSLRAAYNEQFF.

The CDR3 protein is CATSDQRGDLSEQFF. The CDR3 DNA sequence: TGTGCCACCAGTGATCAGCGGGGAGATCTTAGTGAGCAGTTCTTC. The chain employs TRBV24-1 and TRBJ2-1, with 7 bases that match TRBD2. Unmatched junction bases numbered 10, after V lost 3 bases and J lost 9 bases. Germline assignment: CDR1 KGHDR and CDR2 SFDVKD. The CDR3 contains 15 residues.